This TCR beta chain was documented in a study of tumor-infiltrating lymphocytes in primary liver carcinoma (dated by TCRdb to between 2016 and 2019). About the full investigation: Of the five patients, three men and two women aged 30 to 69 years, four had hepatocellular carcinoma and one had combined HCC and intrahepatic cholangiocarcinoma. For each liver tumor, the study sampled five regions along with adjacent normal tissue and blood, and applied TCRbeta repertoire sequencing, expression microarrays and whole-exome sequencing. The five patients had tumors staged T1-T3 N0M0, with maximum diameters ranging from about 4.2 to 10 cm. Repertoires from technical replicates were highly reproducible, with mean shared-clone rates roughly 0.87 and correlation coefficients above 0.95. A total of roughly 35 specimens from 5 patients, comprising about 25 tumor regions, 5 adjacent noncancerous liver tissues and 5 peripheral blood samples, were covered by TCRbeta repertoire sequencing. To link TCRbeta repertoire diversity with the local molecular phenotype, the 25 to 30 tumor region samples were profiled using Agilent mRNA microarrays. Each sample produced roughly 3.65 to 8 million productive TCRbeta reads, and read depth showed no significant difference between tissue types.

TCRbeta-specific cDNA was reverse-transcribed from 500 ng total RNA using a constant-region primer and ProtoScript II reverse transcriptase. TCRbeta libraries were built with three nested multiplex PCR rounds, a slightly modified ARM-PCR procedure. Each of the first two PCR rounds ran for approximately 9 cycles using multiplex TRBV1-TRBV30 forward primers together with a Cbeta reverse primer. Sample barcodes and Illumina adapters were attached in a final 25-cycle PCR using Deep VentR polymerase. Before sequencing, amplicons of 200-500 bp were gel-purified using a QIAquick gel extraction kit. TCRbeta amplicons were sequenced on an Illumina HiSeq 2500 with 250-bp paired-end reads. On the study's bioinformatics: Reads were quality-trimmed with Trimmomatic v0.33, and paired reads were merged with FLASH v1.2.11 to recover full CDR3 sequences. V, D and J germline segments were assigned to the rearranged TCRbeta sequences using MiGEC v1.2.1b. Clonotype statistics and Shannon-Wiener diversity indices were computed with VDJtools v1.0.0. Except for diversity analysis, only each sample's 250 most abundant clonotypes were used in subsequent analyses to reduce sampling bias. Using fastp trimming at Q25 and MiXCR clonotype assembly, TCRdb reanalyzed the public sequencing data and kept in-frame beta chains. Under each unique CDR3 protein, matching rows form one entry showing the most common genes and DNA. TCRdb assigned the V and J calls; the authors' analysis was not used. The table for this sample lists more than 75,000 distinct CDR3 sequences; approximately 72% of them were counted only once. Together, the top ten hold roughly 19% of the sample.

Measured from the cysteine to the phenylalanine, the CDR3 is 17 residues long. The sequence is cut down to CDR3 DNA, 51 bases in frame from base 1. The germline V gene sets CDR1 to SGHAT and CDR2 to FQNNGV. Without any cell sorting, total RNA and DNA were co-extracted from about 21-30 mg of bulk tissue using the AllPrep DNA/RNA mini kit. Between November 2015 and March 2016, about five patients in China with histopathologically diagnosed primary liver carcinoma had their tumors surgically resected. At the time of sampling, the patients were treatment-naive and had chronic HBV infection. Each tumor was sampled at five spatially separated regions: the superior, inferior, left-lateral and right-lateral poles and the tumor centre. According to histology, viable tumor cells made up more than 85% of every tumor sample. Pieces of fresh tumor and adjacent tissue were cut in half, with one half kept in RNAlater at -80 degrees C and the other half sent for histology.

On the study overall, not on this receptor specifically: Comparison of CD4+ and CD8+ T cell repertoires was precluded by the use of bulk unsorted samples. The top 250 clones accounted for a significantly greater share of the repertoire in tumors than in blood (p = 0.039). The study included only 4 to 6 patients, and the authors note findings should be validated in a larger study. Only about 7.5-25% of top clones were found in all five regions of a tumor, suggesting spatial heterogeneity of tumor-infiltrating T cells. Only the TCR beta chain was sequenced, so true repertoire diversity is likely underestimated because unpaired alpha chains were not captured. Repertoire overlap was found to be higher between tumor regions (mean approximately 35%) than between tumor-adjacent (roughly 17%) or tumor-blood (around 15%) pairs, consistent with antigen-driven expansion.

With regard to this clonotype: What antigen it recognizes has not been identified. The junction shows a germline mismatch at one end, possibly a read error.

Sequences were obtained from liver tumor tissue from sampling region 1. According to the study, the label for this sample's cell subset or site signals: tumor region T1, superior pole. The TCR sequence derives from a man between 40 and 49 years old with primary liver carcinoma and hepatitis B virus infection. The receptor chain draws on TRBV11-2 and TRBJ2-7; TRBD1 matches 8 bases in the middle. The CDR3 is CASSIAPPGQGSYEQYF. In nucleotide form, the sequence is TGCGCCAGCAGCATCGCCCCGCCAGGACAGGGAAGCTACGAGCAGTACTTC. With all but the CDR3 taken from the reference TRBV11-2 and TRBJ2-7 genes, the full variable domain is: EAGVAQSPRYKIIEKRQSVAFWCNPISGHATLYWYQQILGQGPKLLIQFQNNGVVDDSQLPKDRFSAERLKGVDSTLKIQPAKLEDSAVYLCASSIAPPGQGSYEQYFGPGTRLTVT.